These 2 T cell receptor beta chains were sequenced from one sample in a study of blood T cell repertoires in COVID-19. The assay was immunoSEQ multiplex PCR, and TCRdb's table has in-frame clones only and misses some. Seen here are a few hundred thousand clones, around 85% observed once, and the top ten hold 2.2%. The material sequenced was PBMCs or T cells enriched from blood (not recorded which). The receptors were sampled from a man under 40 who had recovered from COVID-19.

As DNA, the CDR3 is TGTGCCAGCAGTTCCGGGACAGGGGCCTGGAACTATGGCTACACCTTC. This sequence encodes CASSSGTGAWNYGYTF. J is TRBJ1-2 and V is TRBV25-1, with 10 bases aligning to TRBD1. The J segment lost 2 bases and the V segment lost 5 bases, leaving 8 bases of the junction unmatched. The CDR3 has 16 residues. The V gene's germline CDR1 is MGHDK and CDR2 SYGVNS.

The table lists this clone with many counts. The chain employs TRBV28 and TRBJ1-1, with 7 bases lining up with TRBD1. This CDR3 contains 15 residues. Germline V gene lookup returns CDR1 MDHEN and CDR2 SYDVKM. Trimming cost V 5 bases and J 1 base; bases outside gene matches: 7. CDR3 loop: CASSPRTGWNTEAFF. CDR3 coding DNA: TGTGCCAGCAGTCCCCGGACAGGATGGAACACTGAAGCTTTCTTT.